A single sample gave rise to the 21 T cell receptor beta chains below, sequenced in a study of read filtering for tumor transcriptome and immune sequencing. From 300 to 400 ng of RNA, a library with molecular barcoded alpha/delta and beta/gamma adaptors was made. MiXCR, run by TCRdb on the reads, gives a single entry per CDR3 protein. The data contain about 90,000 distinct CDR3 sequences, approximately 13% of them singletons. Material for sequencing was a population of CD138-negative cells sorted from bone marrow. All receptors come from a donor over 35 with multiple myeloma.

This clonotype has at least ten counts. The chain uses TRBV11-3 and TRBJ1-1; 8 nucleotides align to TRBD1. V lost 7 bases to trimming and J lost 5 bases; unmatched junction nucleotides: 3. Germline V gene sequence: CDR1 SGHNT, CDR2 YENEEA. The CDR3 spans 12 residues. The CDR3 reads CASTGGWTEAFF. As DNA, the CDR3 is TGTGCCAGCACAGGGGGCTGGACTGAAGCTTTCTTT.

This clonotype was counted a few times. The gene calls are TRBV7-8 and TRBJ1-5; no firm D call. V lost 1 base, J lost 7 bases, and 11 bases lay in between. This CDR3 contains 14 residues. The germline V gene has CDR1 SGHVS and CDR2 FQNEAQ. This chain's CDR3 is CASSLVWSPQPQHF. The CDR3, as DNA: TGTGCCAGCAGCTTAGTGTGGAGCCCCCAGCCCCAGCATTTT.

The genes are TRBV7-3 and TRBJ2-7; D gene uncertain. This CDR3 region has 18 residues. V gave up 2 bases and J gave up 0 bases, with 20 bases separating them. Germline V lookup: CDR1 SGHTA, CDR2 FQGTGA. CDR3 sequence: CASSLPRQATCISYEQYF. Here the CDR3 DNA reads TGTGCCAGCAGCTTACCGCGGCAGGCCACTTGTATCTCCTACGAGCAGTACTTC.

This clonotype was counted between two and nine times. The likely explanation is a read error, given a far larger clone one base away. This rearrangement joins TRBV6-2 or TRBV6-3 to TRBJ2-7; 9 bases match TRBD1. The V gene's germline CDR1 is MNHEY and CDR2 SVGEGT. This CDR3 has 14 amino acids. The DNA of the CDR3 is TGTGCCAGCAGTTTGGGACAGGGCCCCTACGAGCGGTACTTC. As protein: CASSLGQGPYERYF.

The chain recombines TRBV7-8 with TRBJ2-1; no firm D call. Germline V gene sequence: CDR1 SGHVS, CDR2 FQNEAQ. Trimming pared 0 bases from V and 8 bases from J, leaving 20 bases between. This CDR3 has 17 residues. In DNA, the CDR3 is TGTGCCAGCAGCTTAGCCACAGCATGGACGGCTGGGGATGAGCAGTTCTTC. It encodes CASSLATAWTAGDEQFF.

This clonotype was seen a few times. CDR3 DNA: TGTGCCAGCAGCGTAGGGAAAGGGGATTACGAGCAGTACTTC. This codes for CASSVGKGDYEQYF. The chain recombines TRBV9 with TRBJ2-7, with TRBD1 as a possible D gene (5 bases). CDR3 length: 14 residues. Trimming removed 0 bases from V and 4 bases from J, with 11 bases in between. The germline CDR1 and CDR2 sequences are SGDLS and YYNGEE.

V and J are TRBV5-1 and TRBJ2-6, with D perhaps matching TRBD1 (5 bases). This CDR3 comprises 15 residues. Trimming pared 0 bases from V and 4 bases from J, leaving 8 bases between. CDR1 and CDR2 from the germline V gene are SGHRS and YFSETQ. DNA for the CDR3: TGCGCCAGCAGCTTGGTGCGGACAGGGGCCAACGTCCTGACTTTC. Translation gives CASSLVRTGANVLTF. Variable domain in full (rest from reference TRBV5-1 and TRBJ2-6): KAGVTQTPRYLIKTRGQQVTLSCSPISGHRSVSWYQQTPGQGLQFLFEYFSETQRNKGNFPGRFSGRQFSNSRSEMNVSTLELGDSALYLCASSLVRTGANVLTFGAGSRLTVL.

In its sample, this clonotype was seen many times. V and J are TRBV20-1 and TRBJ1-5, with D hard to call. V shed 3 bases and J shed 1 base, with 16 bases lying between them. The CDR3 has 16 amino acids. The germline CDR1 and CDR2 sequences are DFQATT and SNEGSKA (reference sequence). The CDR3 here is CSARRVGWESNQPQHF. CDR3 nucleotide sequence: TGCAGTGCTAGGAGGGTTGGTTGGGAAAGCAATCAGCCCCAGCATTTT.

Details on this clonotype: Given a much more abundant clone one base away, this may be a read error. This CDR3 reads CAGSSWDTSNYGYTF. CDR3 nucleotides: TGTGCCGGCAGCTCGTGGGACACGTCTAACTATGGCTACACCTTC. The J gene is TRBJ1-2, the V gene TRBV7-9, with D possibly TRBD1 on 6 matching bases. Germline loops: CDR1 SEHNR, CDR2 FQNEAQ (reference sequence). CDR3 length equals 15 residues. The whole variable domain, remainder taken from reference TRBV7-9 and TRBJ1-2, is DTGVSQNPRHKITKRGQNVTFRCDPISEHNRLYWYRQTLGQGPEFLTYFQNEAQLEKSRLLSDRFSAERPKGSFSTLEIQRTEQGDSAMYLCAGSSWDTSNYGYTFGSGTRLTVV.

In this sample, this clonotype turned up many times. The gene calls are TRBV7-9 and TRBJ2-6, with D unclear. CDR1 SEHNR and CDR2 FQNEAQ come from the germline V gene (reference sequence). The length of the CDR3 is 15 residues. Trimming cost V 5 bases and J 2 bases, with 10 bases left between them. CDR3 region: CASSAGSPGANVLTF. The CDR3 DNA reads TGTGCCAGCAGCGCCGGATCACCTGGGGCCAACGTCCTGACTTTC.

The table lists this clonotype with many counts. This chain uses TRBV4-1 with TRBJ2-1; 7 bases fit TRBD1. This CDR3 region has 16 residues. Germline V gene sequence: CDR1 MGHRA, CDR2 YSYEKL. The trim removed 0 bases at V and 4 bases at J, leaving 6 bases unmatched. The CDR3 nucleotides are TGCGCCAGCAGCCAAGAGTTAGGACAGGTTTACAATGAGCAGTTCTTC. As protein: CASSQELGQVYNEQFF.

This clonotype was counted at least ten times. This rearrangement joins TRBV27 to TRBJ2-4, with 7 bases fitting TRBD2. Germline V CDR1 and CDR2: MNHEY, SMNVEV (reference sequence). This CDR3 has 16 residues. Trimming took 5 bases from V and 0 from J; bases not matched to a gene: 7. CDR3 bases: TGTGCCAGCAGTCCCCTAGCGGCAATAGCCAAAAACATTCAGTACTTC. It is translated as CASSPLAAIAKNIQYF.

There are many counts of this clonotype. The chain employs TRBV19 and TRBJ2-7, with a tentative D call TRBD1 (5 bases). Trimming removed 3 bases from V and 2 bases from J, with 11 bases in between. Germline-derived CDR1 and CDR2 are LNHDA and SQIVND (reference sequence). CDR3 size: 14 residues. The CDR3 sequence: CASSIQAGPYEQYF. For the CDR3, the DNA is TGTGCCAGTAGTATCCAGGCAGGGCCCTACGAGCAGTACTTC.

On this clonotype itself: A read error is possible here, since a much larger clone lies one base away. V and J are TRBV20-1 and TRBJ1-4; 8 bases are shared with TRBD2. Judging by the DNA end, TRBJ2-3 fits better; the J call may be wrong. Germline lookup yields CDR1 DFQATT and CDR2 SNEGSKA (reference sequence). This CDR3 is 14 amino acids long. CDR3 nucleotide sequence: TGCACTGCCTATACTAGCGGAGGAGCTGATACGCAGTATTTT. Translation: CTAYTSGGADTQYF.

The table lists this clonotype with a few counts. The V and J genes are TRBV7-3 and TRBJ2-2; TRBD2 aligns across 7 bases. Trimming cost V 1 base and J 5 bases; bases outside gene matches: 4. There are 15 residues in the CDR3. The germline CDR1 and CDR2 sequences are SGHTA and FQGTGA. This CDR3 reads CASSLMASGTGELFF. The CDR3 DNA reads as TGTGCCAGCAGCTTAATGGCTAGCGGAACCGGGGAGCTGTTTTTT.

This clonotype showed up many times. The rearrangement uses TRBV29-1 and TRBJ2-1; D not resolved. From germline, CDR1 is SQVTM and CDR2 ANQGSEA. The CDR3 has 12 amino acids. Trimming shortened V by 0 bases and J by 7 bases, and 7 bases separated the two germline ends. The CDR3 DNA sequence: TGCAGCGTTGAAGATGTGGGGAATGAGCAGTTCTTC. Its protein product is CSVEDVGNEQFF.

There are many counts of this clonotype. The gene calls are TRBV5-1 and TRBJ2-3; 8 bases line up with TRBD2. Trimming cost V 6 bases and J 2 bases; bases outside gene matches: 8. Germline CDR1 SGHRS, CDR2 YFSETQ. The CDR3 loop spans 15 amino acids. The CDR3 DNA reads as TGCGCCAGCACTTCTAGCGGGCTCCTCACAGATACGCAGTATTTT. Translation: CASTSSGLLTDTQYF.

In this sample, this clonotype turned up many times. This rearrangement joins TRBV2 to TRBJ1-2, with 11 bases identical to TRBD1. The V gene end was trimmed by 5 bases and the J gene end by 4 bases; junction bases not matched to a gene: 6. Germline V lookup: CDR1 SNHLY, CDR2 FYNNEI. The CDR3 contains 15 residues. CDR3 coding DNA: TGTGCCAGCAGTTTGGACAGGGGGCTTAGCTATGGCTACACCTTC. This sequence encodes CASSLDRGLSYGYTF.

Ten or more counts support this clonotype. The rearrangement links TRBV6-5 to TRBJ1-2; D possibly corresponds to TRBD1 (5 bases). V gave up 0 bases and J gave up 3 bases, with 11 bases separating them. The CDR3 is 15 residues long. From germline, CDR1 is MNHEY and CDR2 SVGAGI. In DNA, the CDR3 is TGTGCCAGCAGTTACTCGAACGGGGGTTACTATGGCTACACCTTC. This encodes CASSYSNGGYYGYTF.

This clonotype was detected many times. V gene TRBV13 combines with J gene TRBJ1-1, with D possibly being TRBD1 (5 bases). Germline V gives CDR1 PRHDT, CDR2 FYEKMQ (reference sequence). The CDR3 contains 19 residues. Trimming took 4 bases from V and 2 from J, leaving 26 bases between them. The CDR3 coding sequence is TGTGCCAGCAGCTCCTACCGCCAGGGACTGAGGTTGAGTAACACTGAAGCTTTCTTT. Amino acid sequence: CASSSYRQGLRLSNTEAFF.

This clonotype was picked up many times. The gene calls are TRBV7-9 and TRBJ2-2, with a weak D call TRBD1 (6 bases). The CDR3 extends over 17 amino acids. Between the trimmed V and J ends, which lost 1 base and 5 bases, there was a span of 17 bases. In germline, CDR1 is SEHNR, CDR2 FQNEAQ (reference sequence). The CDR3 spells CASSLVTGLGLTGELFF. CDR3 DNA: TGTGCCAGCAGCTTAGTAACAGGGCTCGGCCTTACCGGGGAGCTGTTTTTT.